This is a list of T cell receptor beta chains from one sample in a study of monozygotic twins with cystic fibrosis. The table came from immunoSEQ multiplex PCR; TCRdb's copy has only in-frame clones and leaves some out. The sample holds tens of thousands of clones, 95% to 98% seen once. Sequencing was carried out using blood. The receptors stem from a girl aged 5-17 years with cystic fibrosis. The conserved cysteine and the conserved F or W are not part of the CDR3 here. Fields, in order: V gene, CDR3 protein.

>TRBV4-1
ASSQENGLYYGYT
>TRBV7-8
ASSLLGQGGLNTEAF
>TRBV6-6
ASAQGTSTDTQY
>TRBV6-1
ASSEFGTGGIQETQY
>TRBV5-1
ASSSTPSYNEQF
>TRBV2
ASSAEFNYGYT
>TRBV10-3
AISVATGSYNEQF
>TRBV5-1
ANSSWGGERTGQGNTGELF
>TRBV4-3
ASSQSRGQGSPLH
>TRBV27
ASSLYWRSGSYEQY
>TRBV9
ASSGSLFNYGYT
>TRBV18
ASSPLAGGYYEQY
>TRBV7-9
ASSTRDLNTEAF
>TRBV6-6
ASNFLEGRTEAF
>TRBV6-5
ASSYGVLNTEAF
>TRBV29-1
SVATYYGYT
>TRBV2
ASSPGLAVELF
>TRBV6-1
ASSEEGAGVHEQF
>TRBV28
ASSSRAGANVLT
>TRBV7-2
ASSFGFTVQETQY
>TRBV5-4
ASSFGTGGGDTEAF
>TRBV19
ASSQAYNQPQH
>TRBV9
ASGGPGATQY
>TRBV5-1
ASSSLTIRAGELF
>TRBV10-3
AISEFSAGQGKNEQF
>TRBV27
ASRSLPKTSQSSTDTQY
>TRBV6-1
AAWRVGPEAF
>TRBV29-1
SAISGWSTDTQY
>TRBV2
ASSDGGRIEQF
>TRBV15
ATSRAGGRGKETQY
>TRBV5-1
ASSLEGGTFTDTQY
>TRBV19
ASSSGRGANVLT
>TRBV6-5
ASSYYRQGGRYEQY
>TRBV19
ASSTLAGGYNEQF
>TRBV6-5
ASRGEGTLNEQY
>TRBV28
ASSLFFQGTNYEQY